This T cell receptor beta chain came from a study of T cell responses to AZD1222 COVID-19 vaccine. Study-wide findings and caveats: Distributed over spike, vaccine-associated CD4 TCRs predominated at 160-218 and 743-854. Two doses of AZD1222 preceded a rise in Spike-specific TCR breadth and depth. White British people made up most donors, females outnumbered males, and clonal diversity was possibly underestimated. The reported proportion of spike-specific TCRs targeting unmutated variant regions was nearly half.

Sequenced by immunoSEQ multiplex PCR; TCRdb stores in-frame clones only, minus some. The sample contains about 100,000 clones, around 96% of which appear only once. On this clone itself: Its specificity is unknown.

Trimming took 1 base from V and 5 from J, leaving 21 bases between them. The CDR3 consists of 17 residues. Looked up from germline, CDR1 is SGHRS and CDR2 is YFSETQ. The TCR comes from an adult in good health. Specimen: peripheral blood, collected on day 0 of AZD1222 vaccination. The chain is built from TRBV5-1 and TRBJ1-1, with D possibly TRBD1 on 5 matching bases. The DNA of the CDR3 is TGCGCCAGCAGCTTGCGGATGGGTGGGGCAAGGTGGACTGAAGCTTTCTTT. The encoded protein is CASSLRMGGARWTEAFF.